The rows below give T cell receptor beta chains drawn from one sample of a study of yellow fever vaccine responses in identical twins. TCRdb recomputed calls from the RT-PCR reads with MiXCR, one row per CDR3 protein. The data show under 12,000 distinct CDR3 sequences, under 85% seen once. The sample consisted of T cells from blood (PBMCs), unsorted or a sorted subset (not recorded which), taken before or after yellow fever vaccination (not recorded which). These receptors were taken from a woman aged 18-29 years who received the yellow fever vaccine. Both conserved end residues are part of each CDR3.

CDR3	length	V	J
CASVARGQQYF	11	TRBV13	TRBJ2-3
CASRQGSYYGYTF	13	TRBV11-3	TRBJ1-2
CANETGVAGNTIYF	14	TRBV2	TRBJ1-3
CSVQGTITDTQYF	13	TRBV29-1	TRBJ2-3
CASSQASGDIQPQHF	15	TRBV4-2	TRBJ1-5
CASSVNRGELAEAFF	15	TRBV5-1	TRBJ1-1
CASSDSPGRNTDTQYF	16	TRBV2	TRBJ2-3
CASSLSGQGTNQPQHF	16	TRBV12-3/TRBV12-4	TRBJ1-5
CASSEGWSQGLYYGYTF	17	TRBV14	TRBJ1-2
CSVGPSGTDTQYF	13	TRBV29-1	TRBJ2-3
CASSDRDRGTYNSPLHF	17	TRBV25-1	TRBJ1-6
CASSSARYRAGDNEQFF	17	TRBV7-8	TRBJ2-1
CASSLGIAGSTDTQYF	16	TRBV7-8	TRBJ2-3
CASSLIAGTRNEQFF	15	TRBV7-3	TRBJ2-1
CASSEGGRGQYF	12	TRBV2	TRBJ2-3
CSATGGLYYNEQFF	14	TRBV20-1	TRBJ2-1
CARSEGTGEVGQYF	14	TRBV2	TRBJ2-7
CASSQGLATYNEQFF	15	TRBV3-1	TRBJ2-1
CASSPPGGGYGYTF	14	TRBV18	TRBJ1-2
CAGREGHLNEQFF	13	TRBV2	TRBJ2-1
CATSIGTGAEPQHF	14	TRBV15	TRBJ1-5
CASSLPGTLTDTQYF	15	TRBV5-4	TRBJ2-3
CASSQTTGLEAGELFF	16	TRBV4-1	TRBJ2-2
CASSERSTGGATDTQYF	17	TRBV6-1	TRBJ2-3
CSVKTSLYEQYF	12	TRBV29-1	TRBJ2-7
CASSDRLPGGNEQFF	15	TRBV2	TRBJ2-1
CASTGTGTVSYNEQFF	16	TRBV13	TRBJ2-1
CASSQSPLAGGGMDTQYF	18	TRBV23-1	TRBJ2-3
CASSARDSDLNYGYTF	16	TRBV19	TRBJ1-2
CASSEVGRNNEQFF	14	TRBV2	TRBJ2-1
CASSFGRQGLNTEAFF	16	TRBV5-1	TRBJ1-1
CASSSHPWGETQYF	14	TRBV7-9	TRBJ2-5